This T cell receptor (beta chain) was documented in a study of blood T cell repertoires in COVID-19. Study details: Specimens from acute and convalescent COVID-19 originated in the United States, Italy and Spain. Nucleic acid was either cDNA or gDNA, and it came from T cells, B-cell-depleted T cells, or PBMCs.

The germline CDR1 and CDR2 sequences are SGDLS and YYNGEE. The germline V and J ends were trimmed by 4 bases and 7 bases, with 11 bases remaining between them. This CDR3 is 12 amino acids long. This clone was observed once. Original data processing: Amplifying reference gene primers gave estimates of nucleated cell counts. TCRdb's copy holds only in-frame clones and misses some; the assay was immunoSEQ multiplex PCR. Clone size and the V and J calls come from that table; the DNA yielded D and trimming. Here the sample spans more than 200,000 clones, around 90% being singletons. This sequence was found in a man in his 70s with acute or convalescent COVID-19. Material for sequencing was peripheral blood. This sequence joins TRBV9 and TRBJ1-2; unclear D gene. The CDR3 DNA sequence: TGTGCCAGCAGCACTAGGACGGCTGGCTACACCTTC. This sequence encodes CASSTRTAGYTF. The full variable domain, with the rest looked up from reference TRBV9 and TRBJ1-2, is DSGVTQTPKHLITATGQRVTLRCSPRSGDLSVYWYQQSLDQGLQFLIQYYNGEERAKGNILERFSAQQFPDLHSELNLSSLELGDSALYFCASSTRTAGYTFGSGTRLTVV.